This is a list of T cell receptor beta chains from one sample in a study of cytomegalovirus exposure and HLA in healthy donors. The table came from immunoSEQ multiplex PCR; TCRdb's copy has only in-frame clones and leaves some out. Of tens of thousands of clones listed, approximately 70% are singletons. Sequencing was performed on PBMCs. These receptors originate from a woman in her forties or fifties in good health and CMV-seropositive. CDR3s include the opening cysteine and the closing phenylalanine or tryptophan. D genes are given only for firm matches. Rows may omit the clone size; those that give it use once, few, many or a size class.

J: TRBJ1-5
size: once
V: TRBV15
D: -
CDR3: CATSTTGIVNQPQHF
DNA: TGTGCCACCAGCACTACAGGGATCGTCAATCAGCCCCAGCATTTT

J: TRBJ1-1
size: -
V: TRBV2
D: TRBD1
CDR3: CASGQARGEAFF
DNA: TGTGCCAGCGGACAGGCACGGGGTGAAGCTTTCTTT

J: TRBJ2-3
size: -
V: TRBV18
D: -
CDR3: CASSPKGTDTQYF
DNA: TGTGCCAGCTCACCAAAGGGGACAGATACGCAGTATTTT

J: TRBJ1-2
size: once
V: TRBV4-1
D: TRBD1
CDR3: CASSQAQDRTNYGYTF
DNA: TGCGCCAGCAGCCAAGCCCAGGACAGGACCAACTATGGCTACACCTTC

J: TRBJ1-2
size: -
V: TRBV30
D: TRBD1
CDR3: CAWRDRQGKGYGYTF
DNA: TGTGCCTGGAGGGACCGACAGGGCAAGGGCTATGGCTACACCTTC

J: TRBJ1-1
size: -
V: TRBV27
D: -
CDR3: CASREGNTEAFF
DNA: TGTGCCAGCAGAGAGGGGAACACTGAAGCTTTCTTT

J: TRBJ1-1
size: few
V: TRBV19
D: -
CDR3: CASSDRGSNTEAFF
DNA: TGTGCCAGTTCGGACCGGGGGTCAAACACTGAAGCTTTCTTT

J: TRBJ1-6
size: -
V: TRBV7-9
D: -
CDR3: CASSAQWNSPLHF
DNA: TGTGCCAGCAGCGCCCAGTGGAATTCACCCCTCCACTTT

J: TRBJ2-5
size: -
V: TRBV7-9
D: -
CDR3: CASSLAQGGTETQYF
DNA: TGTGCCAGCAGCTTAGCACAGGGTGGGACGGAGACCCAGTACTTC

J: TRBJ2-7
size: -
V: TRBV21-1
D: -
CDR3: CASSKEAGQTYEQYF
DNA: TGTGCCAGCAGCAAAGAGGCGGGGCAAACCTACGAGCAGTACTTC